This entry features one T cell receptor beta chain sequence. Its antigen is unknown. The data stem from a study of T cell responses to AZD1222 COVID-19 vaccine. The CDR3 consists of 14 residues. The germline V gene has CDR1 SGDLS and CDR2 YYNGEE. Between the trimmed V and J ends, which lost 4 bases and 2 bases, there was a span of 12 bases. Assay: immunoSEQ multiplex PCR; the TCRdb copy retains only in-frame clones and omits some. The data contain approximately 150,000 clones, approximately 90% of them seen just once; the ten biggest clones take up around 2.9%. General study results and limits: Recipients of AZD1222 seropositive at baseline numbered only 5 to 7. Females outnumbered males among donors, who were mostly white British; clonal diversity was possibly underestimated.

The origin of this receptor is an adult in good health. The chain has TRBV9 and TRBJ1-1; D gene ambiguous. The material sequenced was peripheral blood, taken on day 0 of AZD1222 vaccination. CDR3 sequence (DNA): TGTGCCAGCAGCCCGACCCCAGTTAACACTGAAGCTTTCTTT. It is translated as CASSPTPVNTEAFF.